This T cell receptor (beta chain) was observed in a study of blood T cell repertoires in COVID-19. This CDR3 has 15 amino acids. The germline V gene has CDR1 MGHDK and CDR2 SYGVNS. Trimming removed 4 bases from V and 3 bases from J; junction bases left unmatched: 2. Sequencing was performed with immunoSEQ multiplex PCR; in TCRdb, only in-frame clones are kept and a portion is missing. This table holds around 110,000 clones, roughly nine tenths found once. This chain links TRBV25-1 with TRBJ2-7, with TRBD2 matching over 14 bases. The sequence was collected from a man between 35 and 55 years old with active or convalescent COVID-19. Sequencing used peripheral blood. CDR3 protein: CASSGGLAGVYEQYF. The CDR3 nucleotides are TGTGCCAGCAGTGGGGGACTAGCGGGAGTCTACGAGCAGTACTTC.